These 11 T cell receptor beta chains originate from one sample sequenced in a study of T cell responses to AZD1222 COVID-19 vaccine (dated by TCRdb to the early 2020s). Interpreted using the paper, the time point label stands for: baseline before first vaccination. The library relied on the immunoSEQ multiplex PCR assay. TCRdb's version of the immuneACCESS table is confined to in-frame rearrangements and falls short of the full clone set. An unresolved V gene accounts for under half of the shortfall where checked; the remainder is of unknown origin. The sample table lists about 150,000 clones, approximately 85% of them with a count of one. The ten top clones hold about 8% of the sample. This sample comprised peripheral blood, obtained on day 0 of AZD1222 vaccination. Source of these receptors: an adult in good health.

This clone was seen a single time. This chain joins TRBV5-4 and TRBJ2-1; 8 nucleotides agree with TRBD2. CDR3 size: 15 residues. Germline lookup yields CDR1 SGHNT and CDR2 YYREEE (reference sequence). V lost 7 bases to trimming and J lost 2 bases; unmatched junction nucleotides: 8. CDR3 in DNA: TGTGCCAGCGGTACTAGCGGTACTACCTACAATGAGCAGTTCTTC. Translating gives CASGTSGTTYNEQFF.

The gene calls are TRBV6-1 and TRBJ2-4; D gene unclear. Germline V gene sequence: CDR1 MNHNS, CDR2 SASEGT. This CDR3 comprises 14 residues. With 2 bases removed from V and 6 bases from J, the gap between germline ends came to 11 bases. The CDR3 here is CASSENLKGNIQYF. CDR3 DNA: TGTGCCAGCAGTGAAAACCTTAAGGGAAACATTCAGTACTTC.

This chain uses TRBV12-3 or TRBV12-4 with TRBJ2-7; D is uncertain. The V end was cut by 1 base, the J end by 3 bases, with 7 bases between. There are 13 residues in the CDR3. The CDR3 loop is CASSLVGIYEQYF. The DNA for the CDR3 is TGTGCCAGCAGTTTAGTAGGTATCTACGAGCAGTACTTC.

The chain couples TRBV3-1 (or the pseudogene TRBV3-2) to TRBJ2-3; D may be TRBD1 (7 bases). Germline V gene lookup returns CDR1 LGHDT and CDR2 YNNKEL (reference sequence). V lost 3 bases and J 3 bases, leaving 16 bases between the germline ends. The CDR3 has 16 amino acids. DNA for the CDR3: TGTGCCAGCAGCCACCGGACAGGAGGGGGAACAGATACGCAGTATTTT. Residues: CASSHRTGGGTDTQYF.

The rearrangement joins TRBV18 to TRBJ1-2; 9 bases line up with TRBD1. J was trimmed by 5 bases and V by 1 base; bases with no gene match: 5. This CDR3 comprises 15 residues. Looked up from germline, CDR1 is KGHSH and CDR2 is LQKENI. The CDR3 loop reads CASSPQHRGPYGYTF. DNA for the CDR3: TGTGCCAGCTCACCACAGCACAGGGGGCCATATGGCTACACCTTC.

The rearrangement uses TRBV15 and TRBJ1-4; TRBD1 might be the D (5 bases). The CDR3 covers 16 residues. Between the trimmed V and J ends, which lost 5 bases and 5 bases, there was a span of 18 bases. The germline V gene has CDR1 LNHNV and CDR2 YYDKDF (reference sequence). This chain's CDR3 is CATSPRWEGNNEKLFF. CDR3 DNA sequence: TGTGCCACCAGCCCCCGTTGGGAGGGGAACAATGAAAAACTGTTTTTT.

This clone was seen a single time. The rearrangement uses TRBV7-9 and TRBJ1-6, with TRBD1 identical over 9 bases. The trim removed 1 base at V and 8 bases at J, leaving 3 bases unmatched. CDR3 length: 15 amino acids. CDR1 is SEHNR and CDR2 is FQNEAQ in the germline V gene (reference sequence). The CDR3 nucleotides read TGTGCCAGCAGCTTAGGGGACAGGGATCATTCACCCCTCCACTTT. It specifies CASSLGDRDHSPLHF.

The V gene is TRBV6-1, the J gene TRBJ2-7, with D unresolved. The CDR3 extends over 14 amino acids. Between the trimmed V and J ends, which lost 1 base and 3 bases, there was a span of 10 bases. Germline V gene sequence: CDR1 MNHNS, CDR2 SASEGT. CDR3 nucleotide sequence: TGTGCCAGCAGTGAAGTGTCAGGTGGCTACGAGCAGTACTTC. Encoded protein: CASSEVSGGYEQYF.

The chain employs TRBV2 and TRBJ2-1; the D gene could be TRBD1 or TRBD2 (5 bases each). From germline, CDR1 is SNHLY and CDR2 FYNNEI. The CDR3 spans 13 residues. V was clipped by 7 bases and J by 7 bases, with 14 bases between them. CDR3 protein: CASMFDWGNEQFF. CDR3 in DNA: TGTGCCAGCATGTTCGATTGGGGGAATGAGCAGTTCTTC.

This rearrangement joins TRBV18 to TRBJ1-3; D remains ambiguous. The CDR3 has 16 residues. The germline V and J ends were trimmed by 2 bases and 2 bases, with 13 bases remaining between them. The germline CDR1 and CDR2 sequences are KGHSH and LQKENI. Written as DNA, the CDR3 is TGTGCCAGCTCACCAGAGCTTAAAGGAACTGGAAACACCATATATTTT. Translation: CASSPELKGTGNTIYF.

The chain has TRBV5-6 and TRBJ1-1, with 10 bases that match TRBD1. CDR1 is SGHDT and CDR2 is YYEEEE in the germline V gene. V lost 3 bases to trimming and J lost 10 bases; unmatched junction nucleotides: 6. CDR3 length equals 13 residues. As DNA, the CDR3 is TGTGCCAGCAGCTCTGACAGGGGGCAAGTAGCTTTCTTT. It codes for CASSSDRGQVAFF.